This TCR beta chain is drawn from a study of T cell repertoires in cytomegalovirus infection. Background on the study: Indications came from public TCR beta signatures; they pointed to CMV infection and to a matching HLA type. Overall study results and limits: Carriage of CMV together with the relevant HLA was identifiable through cumulative public TCR beta family frequency.

This clonotype was seen many times. Its target is not known. This CDR3 is built from 16 residues. Trimming took off 0 bases at V and 6 bases at J, with 17 bases between the two ends. Germline CDR1 reads MNHNY; CDR2 reads SVGAGI (reference sequence). TCRdb analysed the reads with MiXCR anew, one entry per CDR3 protein. This table has more than 500,000 distinct CDR3 sequences, approximately 15% appearing once. This clonotype was obtained from a human donor in good health (CMV status not recorded). Some clones in this sample may be carry-over from other donors' samples. Specimen: CD8+ T cells from PBMCs. The chain uses TRBV6-6 and TRBJ1-2, with D uncertain. DNA for the CDR3: TGTGCCAGCAGTTACTCGCATTGGGGAGGTGGAGATGGCTACACCTTC. This codes for CASSYSHWGGGDGYTF.